The rows below give T cell receptor beta chains drawn from one sample of a study of molecular identifiers for immune sequencing clone quantification. TCRdb redid the calling of the PCR reads with MiXCR, one entry per CDR3 protein. Here the sample spans hundreds of thousands of distinct CDR3 sequences, around 21% being singletons. Sequencing was carried out using naive CD8+ T cells from blood, with Jurkat cell RNA spiked in. Source of these receptors: a human donor in good health. Some libraries in this study had Jurkat cell RNA spiked in. Each CDR3 is given with its conserved first and last residue. The D gene is left open where the match is weak. Where a row states a size, it is once, few, many or the class of an expanded clone; other rows omit it.

>few|TRBV18|NA|TRBJ2-3
TGTGCCAGCTCATCCCAACCGGGGACAGATACGCAGTATTTT
CASSSQPGTDTQYF
>many|TRBV7-6|NA|TRBJ1-6
TGTGCCAGCAGCGCGGACGCGTATTCACCCCTCCACTTT
CASSADAYSPLHF
>few|TRBV27|NA|TRBJ2-6
TGTGCCAGCAGTTTAGTTGGACCTGGGGCCAACGTCCTGACTTTC
CASSLVGPGANVLTF
>many|TRBV7-9|TRBD2|TRBJ2-3
TGTGCCAGCAGCGGGGCTAGCGGGGGCCCTAGCACAGATACGCAGTATTTT
CASSGASGGPSTDTQYF
>many|TRBV27|NA|TRBJ2-5
TGTGCCAGCAGTTACCCGGGAGAGACCCAGTACTTC
CASSYPGETQYF
>NA|TRBV19|NA|TRBJ2-3
TGTGCCAGTAGTAGATCCGGCCCTTTAGATACGCAGTATTTT
CASSRSGPLDTQYF
>many|TRBV21-1|NA|TRBJ1-1
TGTGCCAGCACCCCCTGGACTGGAAACACTGAAGCTTTCTTT
CASTPWTGNTEAFF
>NA|TRBV4-3|NA|TRBJ2-7
TGCGCCAGCAGCCAAGGGCGCCAGTCCTACGAGCAGTACTTC
CASSQGRQSYEQYF
>NA|TRBV6-6|NA|TRBJ1-5
TGTGCCAGCAAGGAGGTCAGGGGCCCGGTTCAGCCCCAGCATTTT
CASKEVRGPVQPQHF
>many|TRBV20-1|NA|TRBJ2-5
TGCAGTGCTGACCCTTGGGGGAGAGCAGAGACCCAGTACTTC
CSADPWGRAETQYF
>few|TRBV7-9|TRBD2|TRBJ2-1
TGTGCCAGCAGCATACTAGCGGGAGCGGTCTACAATGAGCAGTTCTTC
CASSILAGAVYNEQFF
>few|TRBV12-3/TRBV12-4|NA|TRBJ2-1
TGTGCCAGCAGTTTAGTAGGTGGTCAAGGGGACCTAGGGCAGTTCTTC
CASSLVGGQGDLGQFF
>many|TRBV6-4|TRBD2|TRBJ2-3
TGTGCCAGCAGCGGCGGGAGGCACACAGATACGCAGTATTTT
CASSGGRHTDTQYF
>NA|TRBV6-2/TRBV6-3|TRBD1|TRBJ1-5
TGTGCCAGCAACCAGGCCAGGGGACAGTATCAGCCCCAGCATTTT
CASNQARGQYQPQHF
>many|TRBV28|NA|TRBJ1-1
TGTGCCAGCAGTTTACTGGGGTTCAAGAACACTGAAGCTTTCTTT
CASSLLGFKNTEAFF
>many|TRBV19|NA|TRBJ1-2
TGTGCCAGTAGTCCCCGATTTGAGGAGGGCTACACCTTC
CASSPRFEEGYTF
>many|TRBV6-2/TRBV6-3|NA|TRBJ1-5
TGTGCCAGCAAAGGAGCGGGGGACAATCAGCCCCAGCATTTT
CASKGAGDNQPQHF
>few|TRBV11-2|TRBD2|TRBJ2-1
TGTGCCAGCAGCTGGGGGAGACTAGCGGGGGGGCAAAAGAGCTCCTACAATGAGCAGTTCTTC
CASSWGRLAGGQKSSYNEQFF
>many|TRBV6-2/TRBV6-3|NA|TRBJ2-2
TGTGCCAGCAGTTATGTGCAGACGAACACCGGGGAGCTGTTTTTT
CASSYVQTNTGELFF
>many|TRBV2|TRBD1|TRBJ2-7
TGTGCCAGCAGCAGGGGGCAAGGGCAGTACTTC
CASSRGQGQYF
>many|TRBV5-1|NA|TRBJ1-1
TGCGCCAGCAAGCGCAGTGGGGACCCGAACACTGAAGCTTTCTTT
CASKRSGDPNTEAFF
>many|TRBV6-5|NA|TRBJ2-2
TGTGCCAGCAGTTTCGGTTTCGGGGGCACCGGGGAGCTGTTTTTT
CASSFGFGGTGELFF
>many|TRBV27|NA|TRBJ2-7
TGTGCCAGCAGTTATTCAGGACAGATTTACGAGCAGTACTTC
CASSYSGQIYEQYF
>many|TRBV12-3/TRBV12-4|NA|TRBJ1-4
TGTGCCAGCAGCAAAACGGAAAAACTGTTTTTT
CASSKTEKLFF
>NA|TRBV7-6|NA|TRBJ2-3
TGTGCCAGCAGCTTAACCGGCTATAGCACAGATACGCAGTATTTT
CASSLTGYSTDTQYF
>NA|TRBV2|NA|TRBJ1-2
TGTGCCAGCCAGGGAGCTAACTATGGCTACACCTTC
CASQGANYGYTF
>few|TRBV12-3/TRBV12-4|NA|TRBJ1-3
TGTGCCAGCAGCTCACTGGTTTCTGGAAACACCATATATTTT
CASSSLVSGNTIYF
>many|TRBV6-4|NA|TRBJ1-5
TGTGCCAGCAGCGGACAGAGGCAGCCCCAGCATTTT
CASSGQRQPQHF
>NA|TRBV28|TRBD1|TRBJ2-3
TGTGCCAGCAGTTCCATTCGAACGGACAGGGGGATCACAGATACGCAGTATTTT
CASSSIRTDRGITDTQYF
>many|TRBV20-1|TRBD1|TRBJ2-7
TGCAGTGCTAGCCCCAGGGGGCCGGCCTACGAGCAGTACTTC
CSASPRGPAYEQYF
>many|TRBV6-5|NA|TRBJ1-1
TGTGCCAGCAGTTACCCTGGAGTCGGAGCTTTCTTT
CASSYPGVGAFF
>few|TRBV6-2/TRBV6-3|TRBD1|TRBJ1-1
TGTGCCAGCACCTCCTTCGAGACAGGGGGCACTGAAGCTTTCTTT
CASTSFETGGTEAFF
>NA|TRBV4-1|NA|TRBJ2-3
TGCGCCAGCAGCCAAGATTTAGGAAGATCTAGCACAGATACGCAGTATTTT
CASSQDLGRSSTDTQYF
>many|TRBV27|TRBD1|TRBJ1-2
TGTGCCAGCAGTCCCCGGACAGGGTGGGGTGGCTACACCTTC
CASSPRTGWGGYTF
>NA|TRBV3-2|NA|TRBJ2-7
TGTGCCAGCAGCCAAGATCCCAACAAGGACAGGATACCCTACGAGCAGTACTTC
CASSQDPNKDRIPYEQYF
>many|TRBV19|NA|TRBJ2-6
TGTGCCAGTAGTATTGGGACATCTGGGGCCAACGTCCTGACTTTC
CASSIGTSGANVLTF
>few|TRBV20-1|TRBD1|TRBJ2-1
TGCAGTGCTAGAGATCGGGAAGGGGGCCCCTACAATGAGCAGTTCTTC
CSARDREGGPYNEQFF